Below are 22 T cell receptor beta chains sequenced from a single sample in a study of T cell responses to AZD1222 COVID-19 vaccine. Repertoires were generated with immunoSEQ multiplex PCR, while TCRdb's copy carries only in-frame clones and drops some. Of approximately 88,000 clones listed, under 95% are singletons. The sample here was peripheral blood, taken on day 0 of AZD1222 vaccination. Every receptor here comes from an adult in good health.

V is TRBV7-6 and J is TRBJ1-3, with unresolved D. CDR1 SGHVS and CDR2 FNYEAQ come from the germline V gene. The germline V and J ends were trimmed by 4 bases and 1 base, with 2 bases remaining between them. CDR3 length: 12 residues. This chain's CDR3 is CASSYSGNTIYF. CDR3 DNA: TGTGCCAGCAGCTATTCTGGAAACACCATATATTTT.

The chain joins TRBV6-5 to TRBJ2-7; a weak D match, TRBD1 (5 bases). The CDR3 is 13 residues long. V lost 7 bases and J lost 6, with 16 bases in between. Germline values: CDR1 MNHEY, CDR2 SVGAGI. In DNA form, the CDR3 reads TGTGCCAGCATCCAGAGGCAGGGTCGCGAGCAGTACTTC. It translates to CASIQRQGREQYF.

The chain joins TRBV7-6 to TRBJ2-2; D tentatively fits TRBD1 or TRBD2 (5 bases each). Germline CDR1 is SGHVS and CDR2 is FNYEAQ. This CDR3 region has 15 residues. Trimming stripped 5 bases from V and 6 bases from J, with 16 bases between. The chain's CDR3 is CASSQRTRDAGELFF. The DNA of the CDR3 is TGTGCCAGCAGCCAACGTACCCGGGACGCCGGGGAGCTGTTTTTT.

CDR3 coding DNA: TGTGCCAGCAGTGATAGTTATCGAATAGGGGATAGCAATCAGCCCCAGCATTTT. Translated: CASSDSYRIGDSNQPQHF. The chain combines TRBV6-4 with TRBJ1-5, with a possible D match to TRBD1 (5 bases). Trimming cost V 3 bases and J 0 bases, with 18 bases left between them. Germline V CDR1 and CDR2: MRHNA, SNTAGT. CDR3 length equals 18 residues.

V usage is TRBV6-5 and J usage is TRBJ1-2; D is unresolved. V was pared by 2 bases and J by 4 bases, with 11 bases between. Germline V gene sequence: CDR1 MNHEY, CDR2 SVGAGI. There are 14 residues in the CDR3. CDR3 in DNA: TGTGCCAGCAGTTACGCCTGGAGGTCCTATGGCTACACCTTC. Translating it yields CASSYAWRSYGYTF.

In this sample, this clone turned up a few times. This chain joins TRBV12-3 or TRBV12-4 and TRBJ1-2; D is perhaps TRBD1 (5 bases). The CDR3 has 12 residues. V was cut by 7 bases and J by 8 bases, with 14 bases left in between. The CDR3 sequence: CASTLGAQGYTF. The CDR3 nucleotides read TGTGCCAGCACCTTAGGGGCGCAGGGCTACACCTTC.

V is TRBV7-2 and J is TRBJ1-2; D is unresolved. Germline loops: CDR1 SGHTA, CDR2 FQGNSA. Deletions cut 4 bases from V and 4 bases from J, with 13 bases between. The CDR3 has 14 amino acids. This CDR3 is CASSSYPPLYGYTF. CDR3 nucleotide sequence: TGTGCCAGCAGCTCATACCCTCCCCTCTATGGCTACACCTTC.

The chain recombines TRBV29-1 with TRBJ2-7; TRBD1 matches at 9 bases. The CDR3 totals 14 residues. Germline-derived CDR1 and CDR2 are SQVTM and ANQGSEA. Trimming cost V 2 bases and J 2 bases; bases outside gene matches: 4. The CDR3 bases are TGCAGCGTTGAACTCCGGGACAGGGCCTACGAGCAGTACTTC. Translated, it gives CSVELRDRAYEQYF.

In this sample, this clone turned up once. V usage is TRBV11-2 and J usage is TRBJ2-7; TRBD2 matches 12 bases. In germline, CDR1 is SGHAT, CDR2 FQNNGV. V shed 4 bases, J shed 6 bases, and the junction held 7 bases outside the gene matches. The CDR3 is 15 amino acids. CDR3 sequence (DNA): TGTGCCAGCAGCTATCAGATGGGACTAGCGGGCGAGCAGTACTTC. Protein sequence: CASSYQMGLAGEQYF.

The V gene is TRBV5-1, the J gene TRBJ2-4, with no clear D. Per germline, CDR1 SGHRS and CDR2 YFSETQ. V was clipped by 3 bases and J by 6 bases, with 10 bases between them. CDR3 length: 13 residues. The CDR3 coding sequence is TGCGCCAGCAGCTCCACCTCTACAAACATTCAGTACTTC. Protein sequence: CASSSTSTNIQYF.

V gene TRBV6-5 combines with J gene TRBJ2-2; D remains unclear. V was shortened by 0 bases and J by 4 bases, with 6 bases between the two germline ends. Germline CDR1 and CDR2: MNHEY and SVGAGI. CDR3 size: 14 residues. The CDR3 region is CASSYSLSTGELFF. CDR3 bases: TGTGCCAGCAGTTACTCCCTTTCCACCGGGGAGCTGTTTTTT.

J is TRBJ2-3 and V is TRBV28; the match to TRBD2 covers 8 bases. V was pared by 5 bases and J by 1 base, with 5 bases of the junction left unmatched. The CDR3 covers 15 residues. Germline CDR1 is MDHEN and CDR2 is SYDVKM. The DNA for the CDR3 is TGTGCCAGCAGTCCAGCGGGAGCGGGCACAGATACGCAGTATTTT. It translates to CASSPAGAGTDTQYF. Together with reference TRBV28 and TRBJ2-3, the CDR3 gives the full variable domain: DVKVTQSSRYLVKRTGEKVFLECVQDMDHENMFWYRQDPGLGLRLIYFSYDVKMKEKGDIPEGYSVSREKKERFSLILESASTNQTSMYLCASSPAGAGTDTQYFGPGTRLTVL.

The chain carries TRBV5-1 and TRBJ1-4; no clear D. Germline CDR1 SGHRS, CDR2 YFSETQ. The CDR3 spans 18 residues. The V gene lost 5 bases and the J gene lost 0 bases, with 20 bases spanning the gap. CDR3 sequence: CASSRISPTTATNEKLFF. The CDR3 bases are TGCGCCAGCAGTAGAATCTCCCCTACTACGGCAACTAATGAAAAACTGTTTTTT.

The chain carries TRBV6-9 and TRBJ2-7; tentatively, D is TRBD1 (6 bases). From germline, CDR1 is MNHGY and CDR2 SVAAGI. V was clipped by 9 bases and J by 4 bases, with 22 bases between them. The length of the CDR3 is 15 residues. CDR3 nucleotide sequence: TGTGCCAGGATGACGACCCGGGACAAGAAATACGAGCAGTACTTC. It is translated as CARMTTRDKKYEQYF.

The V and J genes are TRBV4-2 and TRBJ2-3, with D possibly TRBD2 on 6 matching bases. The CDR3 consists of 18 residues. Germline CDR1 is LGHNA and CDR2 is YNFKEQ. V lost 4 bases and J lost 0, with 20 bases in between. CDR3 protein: CASSRFPGLLSSTDTQYF. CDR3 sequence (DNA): TGTGCCAGCAGCCGATTTCCGGGACTCCTTTCTAGCACAGATACGCAGTATTTT.

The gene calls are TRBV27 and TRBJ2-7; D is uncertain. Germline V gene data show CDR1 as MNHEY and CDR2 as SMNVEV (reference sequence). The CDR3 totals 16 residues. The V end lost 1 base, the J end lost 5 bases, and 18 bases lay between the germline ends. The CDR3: CASSLLGFGRIHEQYF. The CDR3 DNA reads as TGTGCCAGCAGTTTATTAGGGTTTGGCAGGATCCACGAGCAGTACTTC.

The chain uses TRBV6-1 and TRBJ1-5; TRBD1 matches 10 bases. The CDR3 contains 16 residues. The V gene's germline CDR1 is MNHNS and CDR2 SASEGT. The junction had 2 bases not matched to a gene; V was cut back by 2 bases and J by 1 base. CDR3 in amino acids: CASSEPGQGSNQPQHF. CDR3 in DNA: TGTGCCAGCAGTGAACCGGGACAGGGGAGCAATCAGCCCCAGCATTTT.

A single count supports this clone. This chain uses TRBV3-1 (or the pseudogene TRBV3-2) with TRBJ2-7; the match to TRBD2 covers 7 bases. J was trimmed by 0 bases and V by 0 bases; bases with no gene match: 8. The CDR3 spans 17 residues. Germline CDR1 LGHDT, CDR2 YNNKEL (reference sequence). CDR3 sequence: CASSQEALALSSYEQYF. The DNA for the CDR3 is TGTGCCAGCAGCCAAGAGGCACTAGCGTTGAGCTCCTACGAGCAGTACTTC.

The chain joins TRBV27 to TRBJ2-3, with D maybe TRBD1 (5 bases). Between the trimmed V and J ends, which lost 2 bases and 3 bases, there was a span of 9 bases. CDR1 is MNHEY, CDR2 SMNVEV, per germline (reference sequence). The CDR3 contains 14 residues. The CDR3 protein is CASSLQGWTDTQYF. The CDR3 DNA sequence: TGTGCCAGCAGTTTACAGGGATGGACAGATACGCAGTATTTT.

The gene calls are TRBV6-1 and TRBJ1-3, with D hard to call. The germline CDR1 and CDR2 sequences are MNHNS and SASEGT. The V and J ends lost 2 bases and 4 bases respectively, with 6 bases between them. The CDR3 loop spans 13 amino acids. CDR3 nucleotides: TGTGCCAGCAGTGAATCGGTGGGAAACACCATATATTTT. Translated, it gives CASSESVGNTIYF.

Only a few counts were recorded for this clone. The CDR3 DNA is TGTGCCAGCAGTTACTCCCCCGACAGGGGGGCCGGGGAGCTGTTTTTT. As protein: CASSYSPDRGAGELFF. The genes are TRBV6-2 or TRBV6-3 and TRBJ2-2; 9 nucleotides line up with TRBD1. After removal of 0 bases from V and 6 bases from J, the junction contained 5 bases not matched to a gene. Germline V gene sequence: CDR1 MNHEY, CDR2 SVGEGT. The CDR3 totals 16 residues.

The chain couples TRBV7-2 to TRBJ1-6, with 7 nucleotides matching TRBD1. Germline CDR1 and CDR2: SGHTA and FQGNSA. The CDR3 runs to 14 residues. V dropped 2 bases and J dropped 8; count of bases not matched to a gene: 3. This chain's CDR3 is CASSLNQGDSPLHF. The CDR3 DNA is TGTGCCAGCAGCTTAAATCAGGGGGATTCACCCCTCCACTTT.